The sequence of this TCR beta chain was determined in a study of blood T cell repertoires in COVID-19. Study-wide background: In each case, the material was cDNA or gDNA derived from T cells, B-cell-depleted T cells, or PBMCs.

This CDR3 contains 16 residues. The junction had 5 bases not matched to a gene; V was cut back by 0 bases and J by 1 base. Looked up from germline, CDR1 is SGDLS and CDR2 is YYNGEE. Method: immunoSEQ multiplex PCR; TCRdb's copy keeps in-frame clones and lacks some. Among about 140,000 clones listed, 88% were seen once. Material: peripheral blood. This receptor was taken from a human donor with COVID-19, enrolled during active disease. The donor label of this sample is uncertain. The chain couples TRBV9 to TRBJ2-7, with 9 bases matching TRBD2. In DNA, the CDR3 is TGTGCCAGCAGCGTAGGAGAAAGCGGGGGGTCCTACGAGCAGTACTTC. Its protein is CASSVGESGGSYEQYF.